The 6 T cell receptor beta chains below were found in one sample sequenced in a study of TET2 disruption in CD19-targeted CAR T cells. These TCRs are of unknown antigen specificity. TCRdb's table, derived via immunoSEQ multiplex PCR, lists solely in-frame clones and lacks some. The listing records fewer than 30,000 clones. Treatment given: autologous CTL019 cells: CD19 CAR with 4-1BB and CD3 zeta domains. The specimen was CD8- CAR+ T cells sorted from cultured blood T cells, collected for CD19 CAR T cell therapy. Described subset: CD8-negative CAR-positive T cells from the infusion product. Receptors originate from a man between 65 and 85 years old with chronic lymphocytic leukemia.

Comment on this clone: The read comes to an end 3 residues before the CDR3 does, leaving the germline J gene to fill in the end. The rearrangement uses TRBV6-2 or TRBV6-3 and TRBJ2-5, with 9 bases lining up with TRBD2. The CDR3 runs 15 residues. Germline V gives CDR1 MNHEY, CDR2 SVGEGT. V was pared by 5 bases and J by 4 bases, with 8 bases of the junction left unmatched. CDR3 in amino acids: CASSVSGGGRETQYF. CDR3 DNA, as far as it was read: TGTGCCAGCAGTGTTAGCGGGGGCGGTCGAGAGACC.

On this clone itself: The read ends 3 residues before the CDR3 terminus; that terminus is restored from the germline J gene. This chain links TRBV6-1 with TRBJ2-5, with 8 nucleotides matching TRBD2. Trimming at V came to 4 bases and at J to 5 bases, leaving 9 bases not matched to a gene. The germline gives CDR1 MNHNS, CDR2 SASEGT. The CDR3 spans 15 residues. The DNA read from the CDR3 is TGTGCCAGCAGTGTGTCGGGGGGGCATGGGGAGACC. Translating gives CASSVSGGHGET. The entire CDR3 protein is CASSVSGGHGETQYF.

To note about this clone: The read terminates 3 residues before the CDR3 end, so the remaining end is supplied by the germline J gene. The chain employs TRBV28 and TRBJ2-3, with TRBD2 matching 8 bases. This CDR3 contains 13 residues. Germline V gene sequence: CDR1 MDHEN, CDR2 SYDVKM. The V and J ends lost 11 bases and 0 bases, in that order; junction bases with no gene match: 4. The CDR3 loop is CAATGGSTDTQYF. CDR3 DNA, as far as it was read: TGTGCCGCCACGGGGGGGAGCACAGATACG.

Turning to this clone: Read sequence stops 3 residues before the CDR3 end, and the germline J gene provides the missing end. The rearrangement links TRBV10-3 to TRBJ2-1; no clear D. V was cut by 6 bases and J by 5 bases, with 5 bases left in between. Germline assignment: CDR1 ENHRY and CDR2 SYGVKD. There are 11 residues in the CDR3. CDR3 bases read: TGTGCCATCAGCCTAGACAATGAG. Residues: CAISLDNE. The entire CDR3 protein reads CAISLDNEQFF.

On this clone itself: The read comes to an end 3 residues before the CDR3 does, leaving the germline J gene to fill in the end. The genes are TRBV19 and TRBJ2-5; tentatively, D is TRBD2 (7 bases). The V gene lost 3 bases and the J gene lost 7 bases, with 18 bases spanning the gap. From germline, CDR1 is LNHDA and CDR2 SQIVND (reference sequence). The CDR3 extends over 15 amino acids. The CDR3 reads CASSIGRGASGTQYF. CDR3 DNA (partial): TGTGCCAGTAGTATTGGACGGGGGGCCAGCGGGACC.

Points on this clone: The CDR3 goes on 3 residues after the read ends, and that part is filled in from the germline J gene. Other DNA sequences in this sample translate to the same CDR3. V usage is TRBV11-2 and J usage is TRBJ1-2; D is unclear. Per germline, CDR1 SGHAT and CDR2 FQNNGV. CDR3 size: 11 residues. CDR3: CASSLNYGYTF. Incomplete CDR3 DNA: TGTGCCAGCAGCTTAAACTACGGT.